This T cell receptor beta chain was retrieved from a study of spatial heterogeneity in lung cancer. On the study more broadly: More than 9.5 raw reads, on average, carried each unique TCR and UMI combination. Findings of the study overall: TCRs found ubiquitously expanded in tumor appeared in blood more at resection than at follow-up.

The CDR3 is 15 amino acids. Germline values: CDR1 SEHNR, CDR2 FQNEAQ (reference sequence). The V end was cut by 11 bases, the J end by 0 bases, with 20 bases between. Time point denoted: sample taken at primary tumor resection. Whole RNA was taken from tumor, nontumor lung or frozen PBMC; it was then sequenced unsorted. TCRdb itself ran the 5' RACE reads through MiXCR, one entry per CDR3 protein. The sample records 26,000 or so distinct CDR3 sequences, around 9.2% being singletons. In its sample, this clonotype was seen many times. What it binds is unknown. V usage is TRBV7-9 and J usage is TRBJ2-7; possible D gene TRBD1, 6 bases. Here the sequenced sample was PBMCs, taken at surgery. The sequence was collected from a female donor with early-stage non-small cell lung cancer. Here the CDR3 DNA reads TGTGCCTCCGATTCACCGGGGACAAGCTCCTACGAGCAGTACTTC. It codes for CASDSPGTSSYEQYF. The full variable domain, its missing parts supplied by reference TRBV7-9 and TRBJ2-7, is DTGVSQNPRHKITKRGQNVTFRCDPISEHNRLYWYRQTLGQGPEFLTYFQNEAQLEKSRLLSDRFSAERPKGSFSTLEIQRTEQGDSAMYLCASDSPGTSSYEQYFGPGTRLTVT.